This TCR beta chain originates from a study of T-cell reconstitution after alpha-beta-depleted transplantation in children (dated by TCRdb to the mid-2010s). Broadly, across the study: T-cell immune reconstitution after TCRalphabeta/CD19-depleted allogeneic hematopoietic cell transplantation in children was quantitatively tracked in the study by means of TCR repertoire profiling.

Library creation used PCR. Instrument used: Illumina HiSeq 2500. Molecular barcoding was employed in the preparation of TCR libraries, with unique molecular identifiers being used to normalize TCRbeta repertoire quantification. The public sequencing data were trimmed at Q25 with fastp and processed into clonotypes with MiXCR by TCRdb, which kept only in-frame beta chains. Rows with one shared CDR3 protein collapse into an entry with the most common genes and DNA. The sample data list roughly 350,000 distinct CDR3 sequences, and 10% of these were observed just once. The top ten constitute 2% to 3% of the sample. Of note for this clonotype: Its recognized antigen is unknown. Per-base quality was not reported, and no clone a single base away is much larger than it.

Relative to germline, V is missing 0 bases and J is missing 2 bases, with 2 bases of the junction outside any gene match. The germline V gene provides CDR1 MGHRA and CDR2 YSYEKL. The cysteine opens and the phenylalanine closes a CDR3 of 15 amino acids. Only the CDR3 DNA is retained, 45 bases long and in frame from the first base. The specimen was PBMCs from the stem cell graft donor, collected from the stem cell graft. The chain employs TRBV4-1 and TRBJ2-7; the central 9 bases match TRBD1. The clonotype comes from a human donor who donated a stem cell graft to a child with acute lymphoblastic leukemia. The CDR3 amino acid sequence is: CASSQEDRGTYEQYF. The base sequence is TGCGCCAGCAGCCAAGAGGACAGGGGTACCTACGAGCAGTACTTC.